This paragraph reports one T cell receptor (beta chain). Its antigen is unknown. Sequencing used immunoSEQ multiplex PCR; TCRdb keeps in-frame clones, though not all of them. The sample includes tens of thousands of clones, 91% of them seen just once. The data originate from a study of T cell responses to AZD1222 COVID-19 vaccine. Study observations and caveats: Unmutated variant regions are reportedly the target of nearly half of TCRs that are spike-specific. Spike-specific TCRs gained breadth and depth after people received two AZD1222 doses. Without day 14 samples, only post-peak T cell repertoires were studied.

Germline V gene data show CDR1 as KGHSH and CDR2 as LQKENI. This CDR3 has 18 residues. The ends were cut back, 3 bases at V and 0 bases at J, with 19 bases in the middle. The sample consisted of peripheral blood, taken 28 days after the second AZD1222 dose. The chain recombines TRBV18 with TRBJ2-3; D is possibly TRBD2 (5 bases). The source is an adult who received the AZD1222 COVID-19 vaccine. The CDR3 nucleotides are TGTGCCAGCTCACCGGCCCGCCCGGGGAGTGCTAGCACAGATACGCAGTATTTT. Amino acid sequence: CASSPARPGSASTDTQYF.